The sequence of this T cell receptor beta chain was determined in a study of blood T cell repertoires in COVID-19. In the study overall: The origin of the acute and convalescent COVID-19 samples was the United States, Italy and Spain. The analysed material was cDNA or gDNA that came from T cells, B-cell-depleted T cells, or PBMCs.

In the authors' workflow: The authors estimated nucleated cell counts from reference gene primer amplification. Clones were sequenced by immunoSEQ multiplex PCR, and TCRdb holds only the in-frame ones, with some missing. The DNA gave D and trimming, while V, J and clone size come from that table. In the table there are 260,000 or so clones, approximately 80% of which are singletons. CDR1 and CDR2 (germline): MNHEY, SMNVEV (reference sequence). The CDR3 is 15 amino acids. V lost 0 bases to trimming and J lost 7 bases, with 12 bases between them. This sequence joins TRBV27 and TRBJ1-4; no clear D gene. Sequenced sample: peripheral blood. The source of this sequence is a woman in her 70s with acute or convalescent COVID-19. CDR3 in amino acids: CASSLSLGTTEKLFF. The CDR3 nucleotides are TGTGCCAGCAGTTTATCTCTAGGTACAACTGAAAAACTGTTTTTT.